These 25 T cell receptor beta chains originate from one sample sequenced in a study of blood T cell repertoires in COVID-19 (dated by TCRdb to 2020 to 2021). Libraries were made using the immunoSEQ multiplex PCR assay. TCRdb stores this immuneACCESS table with in-frame sequences only. Part of the clones is absent; in the studies checked, under half of the shortfall reflects unresolved V genes, and no reason is known for the rest. For this sample the table gives fewer than 350,000 clones, of which about 82% were detected only once. Clones ranked in the top ten supply approximately 7.6% of the sample. Sequencing was performed on peripheral blood. Source of these receptors: a human donor in a cohort sampled during active COVID-19.

In its sample, this clone was seen a few times. This rearrangement joins TRBV3-1 (or the pseudogene TRBV3-2) to TRBJ1-1; tentatively, D is TRBD1 (5 bases). CDR3 size: 15 residues. The germline V gene encodes CDR1 LGHDT and CDR2 YNNKEL (reference sequence). V lost 5 bases and J lost 4, with 17 bases in between. The CDR3 region is CASSSQAPGFTEAFF. The CDR3 region has the DNA TGTGCCAGCAGCTCTCAGGCTCCAGGGTTCACTGAAGCTTTCTTT.

The chain joins TRBV30 to TRBJ2-1; D possibly corresponds to TRBD1 (8 bases). The CDR3 is 13 residues long. V shed 7 bases and J shed 4 bases, with 14 bases lying between them. Germline values: CDR1 GTSNPN, CDR2 SVGIG (reference sequence). The CDR3 loop reads CAFTGGGYNEQFF. The CDR3 DNA sequence: TGTGCCTTCACAGGGGGGGGTTACAATGAGCAGTTCTTC.

V is TRBV6-6 and J is TRBJ2-7; 10 positions match TRBD1. Trimming cost V 7 bases and J 4 bases; bases outside gene matches: 13. This CDR3 region has 16 residues. Germline CDR1 and CDR2: MNHNY and SVGAGI (reference sequence). In nucleotides, the CDR3 is TGTGCCAGCACCTTCAACCCGGGACAGGGGAAGTACGAGCAGTACTTC. Its protein product is CASTFNPGQGKYEQYF.

The V and J genes are TRBV7-9 and TRBJ2-1, with 8 bases that match TRBD2. V gave up 2 bases and J gave up 7 bases; unmatched junction bases: 4. Germline values: CDR1 SEHNR, CDR2 FQNEAQ (reference sequence). The CDR3 totals 14 residues. CDR3 sequence (DNA): TGTGCCAGCAGCTTATGGCCTAGCGGGAATGAGCAGTTCTTC. Translated: CASSLWPSGNEQFF.

The rearrangement joins TRBV18 to TRBJ1-1, with 8 bases lining up with TRBD1. V gave up 3 bases and J gave up 5 bases; unmatched junction bases: 8. The CDR3 spans 15 residues. The germline V gene encodes CDR1 KGHSH and CDR2 LQKENI. CDR3 protein: CASSPSQGAITEAFF. The DNA of the CDR3 is TGTGCCAGCTCACCTAGCCAGGGGGCTATAACTGAAGCTTTCTTT.

The V gene is TRBV5-6, the J gene TRBJ1-6; 7 nucleotides line up with TRBD1. V was pared by 3 bases and J by 5 bases, with 2 bases of the junction left unmatched. The CDR3 has 14 residues. The germline V gene has CDR1 SGHDT and CDR2 YYEEEE. As DNA, the CDR3 is TGTGCCAGCAGCTGGGACAGCAATAATTCACCCCTCCACTTT. Translating gives CASSWDSNNSPLHF.

This chain uses TRBV30 with TRBJ1-2; D remains ambiguous. This CDR3 has 15 amino acids. The germline V gene has CDR1 GTSNPN and CDR2 SVGIG (reference sequence). The ends were cut back, 1 base at V and 4 bases at J, with 16 bases in the middle. CDR3 nucleotide sequence: TGTGCCTGGAGTGCCCCGACACTTTACCTCTATGGCTACACCTTC. Translated: CAWSAPTLYLYGYTF.

This clone has more than one count but fewer than ten. The chain uses TRBV4-2 and TRBJ2-7; 9 positions match TRBD1. CDR1 and CDR2 from the germline V gene are LGHNA and YNFKEQ. After removal of 1 base from V and 6 bases from J, the junction contained 10 bases not matched to a gene. The CDR3 totals 16 residues. CDR3 in amino acids: CASSQGAGTGKGEQYF. CDR3 DNA: TGTGCCAGCAGCCAAGGGGCCGGGACAGGGAAGGGCGAGCAGTACTTC.

V and J are TRBV19 and TRBJ2-1; D might be TRBD2 (5 bases). Trimming took off 2 bases at V and 2 bases at J, with 13 bases between the two ends. CDR1 is LNHDA and CDR2 is SQIVND in the germline V gene (reference sequence). This CDR3 region has 16 residues. This CDR3 reads CASSISLLGTYNEQFF. The CDR3 DNA reads TGTGCCAGTAGTATATCACTGCTCGGGACCTACAATGAGCAGTTCTTC.

This clone was counted once. The J gene is TRBJ2-1, the V gene TRBV6-4, with 8 bases aligning to TRBD1. V lost 4 bases and J lost 8; bases outside the gene matches: 4. Germline-derived CDR1 and CDR2 are MRHNA and SNTAGT. CDR3 length equals 13 residues. The CDR3 spells CASSAQQGDEQFF. In DNA form, the CDR3 reads TGTGCCAGCAGTGCCCAACAGGGGGATGAGCAGTTCTTC.

V usage is TRBV7-3 and J usage is TRBJ2-3, with D possibly TRBD2 on 6 matching bases. The CDR3 covers 16 residues. CDR1 and CDR2 (germline): SGHTA, FQGTGA. Deletions cut 3 bases from V and 6 bases from J, with 19 bases between. CDR3 sequence reads: CASSFTAGSTPDTQYF. Written as DNA, the CDR3 is TGTGCCAGCAGCTTTACAGCGGGCTCTACGCCGGATACGCAGTATTTT. Full variable domain (outside the CDR3, taken from reference TRBV7-3 and TRBJ2-3): GAGVSQTPSNKVTEKGKYVELRCDPISGHTALYWYRQSLGQGPEFLIYFQGTGAADDSGLPNDRFFAVRPEGSVSTLKIQRTERGDSAVYLCASSFTAGSTPDTQYFGPGTRLTVL.

The J gene is TRBJ1-2, the V gene TRBV5-1; D gene uncertain. V dropped 4 bases and J dropped 6 bases, with 13 bases sitting between them. The germline V gene encodes CDR1 SGHRS and CDR2 YFSETQ. The CDR3 is made up of 13 amino acids. CDR3 DNA sequence: TGCGCCAGCAGCGTGATCGAGGGAAATGGCTACACCTTC. Protein product: CASSVIEGNGYTF.

The chain employs TRBV18 and TRBJ1-5, with D tentatively TRBD1 (6 bases). V was trimmed by 3 bases and J by 0 bases, leaving 9 bases between them. CDR3 length: 15 amino acids. Germline V gives CDR1 KGHSH, CDR2 LQKENI. In nucleotides, the CDR3 is TGTGCCAGCTCACCCCAGGACAGTAGCAATCAGCCCCAGCATTTT. Translated, it gives CASSPQDSSNQPQHF. The variable domain in full, completed from reference TRBV18 and TRBJ1-5, reads NAGVMQNPRHLVRRRGQEARLRCSPMKGHSHVYWYRQLPEEGLKFMVYLQKENIIDESGMPKERFSAEFPKEGPSILRIQQVVRGDSAAYFCASSPQDSSNQPQHFGDGTRLSIL.

This chain uses TRBV9 with TRBJ1-3, with 9 bases matching TRBD1. Germline values: CDR1 SGDLS, CDR2 YYNGEE. The V gene end was trimmed by 0 bases and the J gene end by 6 bases; junction bases not matched to a gene: 7. The CDR3 consists of 16 residues. CDR3: CASSVATGTGLNTIYF. The CDR3, as DNA: TGTGCCAGCAGCGTAGCCACCGGGACAGGGTTAAACACCATATATTTT. Using reference TRBV9 and TRBJ1-3 for the parts outside the CDR3, the full variable domain is DSGVTQTPKHLITATGQRVTLRCSPRSGDLSVYWYQQSLDQGLQFLIQYYNGEERAKGNILERFSAQQFPDLHSELNLSSLELGDSALYFCASSVATGTGLNTIYFGEGSWLTVV.

Note on this clone: The sample contains more than one DNA sequence encoding this CDR3. The chain uses TRBV9 and TRBJ1-1; D gene ambiguous. The CDR3 length is 13 residues. The V end lost 2 bases, the J end lost 4 bases, and 9 bases lay between the germline ends. The V gene's germline CDR1 is SGDLS and CDR2 YYNGEE. The CDR3 loop reads CASSVTTGTEAFF. The CDR3 coding sequence is TGTGCCAGCAGCGTGACAACTGGCACTGAAGCTTTCTTT.

This chain links TRBV11-3 with TRBJ2-3, with TRBD1 matching over 7 bases. The CDR3 loop spans 15 amino acids. After removal of 5 bases from V and 2 bases from J, the junction contained 7 bases not matched to a gene. In germline, CDR1 is SGHNT, CDR2 YENEEA. CDR3 coding DNA: TGTGCCAGCAGCAAACGACAGGGCCTCACAGATACGCAGTATTTT. This sequence encodes CASSKRQGLTDTQYF.

The chain couples TRBV28 to TRBJ2-3; 11 bases are shared with TRBD2. This CDR3 has 16 residues. J was trimmed by 2 bases and V by 9 bases; bases with no gene match: 10. Germline V gives CDR1 MDHEN, CDR2 SYDVKM. DNA for the CDR3: TGTGCCAGTATGGGCCTAGCGGGGGGACTCACAGATACGCAGTATTTT. Translation gives CASMGLAGGLTDTQYF. Variable domain in full (rest from reference TRBV28 and TRBJ2-3): DVKVTQSSRYLVKRTGEKVFLECVQDMDHENMFWYRQDPGLGLRLIYFSYDVKMKEKGDIPEGYSVSREKKERFSLILESASTNQTSMYLCASMGLAGGLTDTQYFGPGTRLTVL.

The gene calls are TRBV10-3 and TRBJ1-2, with 7 nucleotides matching TRBD1. CDR3 length: 14 residues. Trimming removed 3 bases from V and 8 bases from J; junction bases left unmatched: 9. CDR1 is ENHRY and CDR2 is SYGVKD in the germline V gene. The CDR3 DNA is TGTGCCATCAGTGAACTTCCAGGGGGAAAGGGCTACACCTTC. Its protein product is CAISELPGGKGYTF.

At least ten counts were recorded for this clone. This rearrangement joins TRBV7-2 to TRBJ2-2; 13 bases align to TRBD2. V lost 6 bases and J lost 2; bases outside the gene matches: 3. In germline, CDR1 is SGHTA, CDR2 FQGNSA. This CDR3 is 16 amino acids long. This chain's CDR3 is CASSRTSGGNTGELFF. In nucleotides, the CDR3 is TGTGCCAGCAGTAGGACTAGCGGGGGCAACACCGGGGAGCTGTTTTTT.

The CDR3 here is CAWNLAAHSTDTQYF. Written as DNA, the CDR3 is TGTGCCTGGAATTTAGCGGCACATAGCACAGATACGCAGTATTTT. The rearrangement links TRBV30 to TRBJ2-3; a weak D match, TRBD2 (6 bases). The CDR3 contains 15 residues. V shed 4 bases and J shed 0 bases, with 14 bases lying between them. CDR1 is GTSNPN, CDR2 SVGIG, per germline (reference sequence).

CDR3 coding DNA: TGTGCCAGCAGTTATTTCGGGACAGGGGGAAGCACAGATACGCAGTATTTT. Translating it yields CASSYFGTGGSTDTQYF. The chain recombines TRBV27 with TRBJ2-3, with 11 bases matching TRBD1. V shed 4 bases, J shed 0 bases, and the junction held 6 bases outside the gene matches. The germline CDR1 and CDR2 sequences are MNHEY and SMNVEV (reference sequence). The CDR3 runs to 17 residues.

The V call is TRBV5-1, the J call TRBJ1-4; D may be TRBD1 (6 bases). The CDR3 consists of 17 residues. The germline gives CDR1 SGHRS, CDR2 YFSETQ. The V end was cut by 0 bases, the J end by 7 bases, with 19 bases between. Written as DNA, the CDR3 is TGCGCCAGCAGCTTGGCCGTGACTCCCAGGGGTGGTGAAAAACTGTTTTTT. It yields the protein CASSLAVTPRGGEKLFF.

V usage is TRBV7-9 and J usage is TRBJ2-7; 9 bases align to TRBD1. The CDR3 is 14 amino acids. J was trimmed by 5 bases and V by 5 bases; bases with no gene match: 7. Germline-derived CDR1 and CDR2 are SEHNR and FQNEAQ (reference sequence). CDR3 sequence reads: CASSTGTGFDEQYF. The CDR3 DNA reads as TGTGCCAGCAGCACGGGGACAGGGTTCGACGAGCAGTACTTC.

This rearrangement joins TRBV12-3 or TRBV12-4 to TRBJ1-2; 7 positions match TRBD1. The CDR3 has 13 amino acids. Trimming at V came to 5 bases and at J to 8 bases, leaving 8 bases not matched to a gene. CDR3 bases: TGTGCCAGCAGTCCCGGGACAGAGGGGGGCTACACCTTC. It translates to CASSPGTEGGYTF.

This chain uses TRBV10-3 with TRBJ2-1, with 8 bases matching TRBD2. V was clipped by 4 bases and J by 0 bases; unmatched bases: 11. The CDR3 totals 18 residues. Germline V gives CDR1 ENHRY, CDR2 SYGVKD. CDR3 residues: CAISARELAAYSYNEQFF. DNA of the CDR3: TGTGCCATCAGTGCCCGGGAACTAGCGGCTTACTCCTACAATGAGCAGTTCTTC.